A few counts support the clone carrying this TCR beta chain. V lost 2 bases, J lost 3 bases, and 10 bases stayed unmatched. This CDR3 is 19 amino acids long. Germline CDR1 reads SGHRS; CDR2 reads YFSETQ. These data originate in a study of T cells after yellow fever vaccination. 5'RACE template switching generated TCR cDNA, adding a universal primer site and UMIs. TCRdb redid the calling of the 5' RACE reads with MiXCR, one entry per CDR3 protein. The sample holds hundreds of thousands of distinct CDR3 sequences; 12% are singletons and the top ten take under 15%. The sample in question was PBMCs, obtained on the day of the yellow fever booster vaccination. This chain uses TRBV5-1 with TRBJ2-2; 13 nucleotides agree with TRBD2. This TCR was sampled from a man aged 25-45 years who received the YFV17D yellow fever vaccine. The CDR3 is CASSFRPTSGRADTGELFF. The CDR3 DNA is TGCGCCAGCAGCTTTCGCCCTACTAGCGGGAGGGCCGACACCGGGGAGCTGTTTTTT. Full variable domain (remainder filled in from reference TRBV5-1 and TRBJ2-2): KAGVTQTPRYLIKTRGQQVTLSCSPISGHRSVSWYQQTPGQGLQFLFEYFSETQRNKGNFPGRFSGRQFSNSRSEMNVSTLELGDSALYLCASSFRPTSGRADTGELFFGEGSRLTVL.